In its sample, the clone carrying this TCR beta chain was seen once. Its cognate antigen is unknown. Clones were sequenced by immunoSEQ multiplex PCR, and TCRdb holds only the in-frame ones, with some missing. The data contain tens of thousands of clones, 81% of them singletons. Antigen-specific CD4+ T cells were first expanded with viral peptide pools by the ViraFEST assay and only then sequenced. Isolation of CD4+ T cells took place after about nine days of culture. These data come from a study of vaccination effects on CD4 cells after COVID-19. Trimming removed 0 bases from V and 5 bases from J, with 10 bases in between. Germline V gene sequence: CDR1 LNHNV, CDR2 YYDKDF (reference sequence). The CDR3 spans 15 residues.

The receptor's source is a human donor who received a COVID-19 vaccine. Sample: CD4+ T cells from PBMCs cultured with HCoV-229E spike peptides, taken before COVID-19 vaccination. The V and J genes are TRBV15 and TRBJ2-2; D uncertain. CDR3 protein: CATSRDQERTGELFF. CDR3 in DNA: TGTGCCACCAGCAGAGATCAAGAACGTACCGGGGAGCTGTTTTTT.